The 32 T cell receptor beta chains presented below share a single source sample, sequenced in a study of blood T cells in healthy people across ages. A second roughly 6 to 11 cycle PCR used barcoded and J-beta primers. TCRdb reprocessed the 5' RACE reads with MiXCR, giving one entry per CDR3 protein. The table has approximately 810,000 distinct CDR3 sequences, 25% to 35% seen once; the top ten hold 15% to 20%. The sample taken for sequencing was blood. Receptors originate from an elderly woman in good health.

This clonotype was detected only a few times. The chain recombines TRBV18 with TRBJ1-5; 10 bases are shared with TRBD1. Trimming at V came to 5 bases and at J to 3 bases, leaving 10 bases not matched to a gene. The CDR3 contains 17 residues. In germline, CDR1 is KGHSH, CDR2 LQKENI. For the CDR3, the DNA is TGTGCCAGCTCAGCGATCACCGGGACAGGGGCCAATCAGCCCCAGCATTTT. Its protein product is CASSAITGTGANQPQHF.

This clonotype was detected only a few times. V and J are TRBV9 and TRBJ1-2; D might be TRBD1 (6 bases). The CDR3 is made up of 15 amino acids. Trimming removed 3 bases at V and 2 bases at J, with 14 bases between. Per the germline V gene, CDR1 is SGDLS and CDR2 is YYNGEE. The CDR3 here is CASSEPQGLNYGYTF. The CDR3 DNA reads TGTGCCAGCAGCGAGCCGCAGGGGTTGAACTATGGCTACACCTTC.

This chain joins TRBV6-1 and TRBJ1-1; D is undetermined. The CDR3 is 13 amino acids. Germline CDR1 is MNHNS and CDR2 is SASEGT. Trimming stripped 2 bases from V and 6 bases from J, with 10 bases between. For the CDR3, the DNA is TGTGCCAGCAGTGAATTTGGCTACTCTGAAGCTTTCTTT. Protein sequence: CASSEFGYSEAFF.

The table lists this clonotype with many counts. This chain links TRBV7-9 with TRBJ2-7, with 8 bases aligning to TRBD1. The CDR3 totals 15 residues. Germline V gene lookup returns CDR1 SEHNR and CDR2 FQNEAQ (reference sequence). V was clipped by 2 bases and J by 3 bases; unmatched bases: 6. In DNA, the CDR3 is TGTGCCAGCAGCTTAACAGGGGGTAGACTCTACGAGCAGTACTTC. It translates to CASSLTGGRLYEQYF.

This chain joins TRBV3-1 and TRBJ2-6; tentative D call: TRBD1 (8 bases). The CDR3 loop spans 19 amino acids. V gave up 3 bases and J gave up 4 bases, with 22 bases separating them. Germline V lookup: CDR1 LGHDT, CDR2 YNNKEL (reference sequence). The CDR3 DNA follows: TGTGCCAGCAGCCAGAGCGGGACAGGAGGCCACCCGGGGGCCAACGTCCTGACTTTC. This translates into CASSQSGTGGHPGANVLTF. The variable domain in full, completed from reference TRBV3-1 and TRBJ2-6, reads DTAVSQTPKYLVTQMGNDKSIKCEQNLGHDTMYWYKQDSKKFLKIMFSYNNKELIINETVPNRFSPKSPDKAHLNLHINSLELGDSAVYFCASSQSGTGGHPGANVLTFGAGSRLTVL.

About this clonotype: A read error may be the cause here, since a much bigger clone is one base away. The chain employs TRBV15 and TRBJ2-1; a possible D gene is TRBD2 (6 bases). The CDR3 runs to 14 residues. The germline V gene encodes CDR1 LNHNV and CDR2 YYDKDF (reference sequence). This CDR3 is CATSRGTNYNERFF. CDR3 DNA: TGTGCCACCAGCAGAGGGACTAACTACAATGAGCGGTTCTTC.

This clonotype occurred a few times. The V gene is TRBV5-1, the J gene TRBJ2-2; the match to TRBD1 covers 8 bases. The germline V gene has CDR1 SGHRS and CDR2 YFSETQ. Germline trimming cut 4 bases from V and 4 bases from J; bases unmatched to any gene: 6. The CDR3 contains 15 residues. This CDR3 reads CASSGRQGSTGELFF. CDR3 nucleotide sequence: TGCGCCAGCAGCGGTAGACAGGGGAGCACCGGGGAGCTGTTTTTT.

This rearrangement joins TRBV6-5 to TRBJ1-1; no definite D call. Germline CDR1 and CDR2: MNHEY and SVGAGI. Between the trimmed V and J ends, which lost 1 base and 11 bases, there was a span of 14 bases. This CDR3 region has 13 residues. DNA of the CDR3: TGTGCCAGCAGTTACTGGCGAAGGGAGGCTGCTTTCTTT. Encoded protein: CASSYWRREAAFF.

The chain uses TRBV20-1 and TRBJ2-7; 10 bases map to TRBD2. CDR3 size: 16 residues. The germline V gene encodes CDR1 DFQATT and CDR2 SNEGSKA (reference sequence). Trimming took 0 bases from V and 7 from J; bases not matched to a gene: 12. CDR3 amino acids: CSARDGSAGGYNEQYF. The CDR3 bases are TGCAGTGCTAGAGATGGTTCAGCGGGGGGGTACAATGAGCAGTACTTC.

Concerning this clonotype itself: A clone one base away is much larger, so this may be a read error. The genes are TRBV6-5 and TRBJ2-1; D gene unclear. CDR3 length: 16 residues. The germline V gene encodes CDR1 MNHEY and CDR2 SVGAGI. The CDR3 here is CAGSSDLSSSYNEQFF. CDR3 nucleotide sequence: TGTGCCGGCAGTTCCGACCTGTCAAGCTCCTACAATGAGCAGTTCTTC.

CDR3 in amino acids: CASSDASRASSYNEQFF. The CDR3 DNA sequence: TGTGCCAGCTCAGACGCAAGCAGGGCTAGCTCCTACAATGAGCAGTTCTTC. The chain employs TRBV18 and TRBJ2-1, with D possibly matching TRBD1 (5 bases). V gave up 5 bases and J gave up 0 bases, with 17 bases separating them. The germline V gene encodes CDR1 KGHSH and CDR2 LQKENI. The CDR3 sequence is 17 residues long.

This clonotype occurred a few times. A read error is possible here, since a much larger clone lies one base away. V gene TRBV7-2 combines with J gene TRBJ1-6; the match to TRBD1 covers 11 bases. Germline loops: CDR1 SGHTA, CDR2 FQGNSA. This CDR3 has 16 amino acids. The CDR3 bases are TGTGCCAGCAGCCCCGGCCCGGGACAGGGGGATTCACCCCCCCACTTT. Translation: CASSPGPGQGDSPPHF.

This clonotype was seen more than once but under ten times. The chain has TRBV14 and TRBJ1-2; D remains unclear. Between the trimmed V and J ends, which lost 0 bases and 2 bases, there was a span of 10 bases. The germline V gene encodes CDR1 SGHDN and CDR2 FVKESK. This CDR3 spans 15 amino acids. DNA of the CDR3: TGTGCCAGCAGCCAAGATCTGTACTTAAACTATGGCTACACCTTC. This sequence encodes CASSQDLYLNYGYTF.

The sample holds many counts of this clonotype. The chain joins TRBV6-6 to TRBJ1-5, with 8 bases lining up with TRBD1. The germline CDR1 and CDR2 sequences are MNHNY and SVGAGI (reference sequence). This CDR3 spans 16 amino acids. Losses at the gene ends were 2 bases for V and 2 bases for J; bases not matched to a gene: 5. CDR3 loop: CASSYRTGSGNQPQHF. The CDR3 nucleotides read TGTGCCAGCAGTTACCGGACAGGGAGCGGCAATCAGCCCCAGCATTTT.

On this clonotype: A read error may be the cause here, since a much bigger clone is one base away. The chain carries TRBV6-2 or TRBV6-3 and TRBJ2-1; no firm D call. Trimming removed 6 bases from V and 10 bases from J, with 13 bases in between. This CDR3 comprises 12 residues. CDR1 and CDR2 (germline): MNHEY, SVGEGT. This CDR3 is CASRMGVGEQFF. The CDR3 nucleotides read TGTGCCAGCAGGATGGGTGTCGGCGAGCAGTTCTTC.

Many counts were recorded for this clonotype. The chain employs TRBV4-3 and TRBJ2-7; 7 bases map to TRBD1. The CDR3 contains 14 residues. Per the germline V gene, CDR1 is LGHNA and CDR2 is YSLEER. Trimming removed 3 bases from V and 2 bases from J; junction bases left unmatched: 4. In DNA form, the CDR3 reads TGCGCCAGCAGCCAGGAACAGGGGACCTACGAGCAGTACTTC. Its translation is CASSQEQGTYEQYF.

This clonotype was observed at least ten times. The genes are TRBV4-3 and TRBJ2-3; no clear D gene. Germline V CDR1 and CDR2: LGHNA, YSLEER. Trimming removed 1 base from V and 4 bases from J, with 12 bases in between. This CDR3 has 15 residues. This CDR3 reads CASSQVADGADTQYF. Here the CDR3 DNA reads TGCGCCAGCAGCCAAGTTGCCGATGGCGCAGATACGCAGTATTTT.

This chain links TRBV2 with TRBJ2-3, with no clear D. This CDR3 contains 15 residues. Germline V gives CDR1 SNHLY, CDR2 FYNNEI. Trimming removed 3 bases from V and 2 bases from J, with 12 bases in between. DNA of the CDR3: TGTGCCAGCAGTGACGGCCGAGGAACCACAGATACGCAGTATTTT. This gives the protein CASSDGRGTTDTQYF. Based on the CDR3 plus reference TRBV2 and TRBJ2-3, the full variable domain is EPEVTQTPSHQVTQMGQEVILRCVPISNHLYFYWYRQILGQKVEFLVSFYNNEISEKSEIFDDQFSVERPDGSNFTLKIRSTKLEDSAMYFCASSDGRGTTDTQYFGPGTRLTVL.

Notes on this clonotype: The junction does not match germline at one end; this may be a read error. The V call is TRBV10-1, the J call TRBJ2-5; the D gene is possibly TRBD2 (5 bases). In germline, CDR1 is WNHNN, CDR2 SYGVQD (reference sequence). The CDR3 runs to 13 residues. In nucleotides, the CDR3 is TGCACCAGCAGTGTGACACTAGGAGAGACCCAGTACTTC. It encodes CTSSVTLGETQYF.

This clonotype was seen a few times. One end of the junction varies from germline; a read error may be responsible. The rearrangement joins TRBV20-1 to TRBJ2-4; D is possibly TRBD1 (6 bases). Germline V CDR1 and CDR2: DFQATT, SNEGSKA (reference sequence). The CDR3 runs 15 residues. The CDR3 sequence is CSAGETGLAKNIQYF. CDR3 DNA: TGCAGTGCTGGAGAAACAGGGTTGGCCAAAAACATTCAGTACTTC.

The V gene is TRBV5-4, the J gene TRBJ2-5, with unresolved D. This CDR3 contains 13 residues. V was trimmed by 3 bases and J by 3 bases, leaving 9 bases between them. CDR1 SGHNT and CDR2 YYREEE come from the germline V gene (reference sequence). The CDR3 DNA reads TGTGCCAGCAGCTCGACATTAGAAGAGACCCAGTACTTC. Translation: CASSSTLEETQYF.

The chain couples TRBV5-6 to TRBJ2-3; maybe TRBD2 (6 bases). Germline V gives CDR1 SGHDT, CDR2 YYEEEE. The V end was cut by 2 bases, the J end by 3 bases, with 13 bases between. CDR3 length: 15 residues. The CDR3 DNA reads TGTGCCAGCAGCTTTCAACGGGGGTTTACAGATACGCAGTATTTT. The encoded protein is CASSFQRGFTDTQYF.

Concerning this clonotype: Being one base from a much bigger clone, this may be a read error. Written as DNA, the CDR3 is TGTGCTTGCATTGCGGCCCGAAGCTCCTACAATGAGCAGTTCTTC. Protein: CACIAARSSYNEQFF. J is TRBJ2-1 and V is TRBV12-5; D is uncertain. CDR3 length equals 15 residues. The V gene lost 11 bases and the J gene lost 0 bases, with 17 bases spanning the gap. Germline loops: CDR1 LGHNT, CDR2 FRNRAP.

The rearrangement joins TRBV7-2 to TRBJ2-3; D unresolved. The CDR3 is made up of 12 amino acids. Deletions cut 3 bases from V and 11 bases from J, with 12 bases between. Germline V gene lookup returns CDR1 SGHTA and CDR2 FQGNSA. This CDR3 is CASSFVVRKQYF. The CDR3, as DNA: TGTGCCAGCAGCTTCGTAGTGAGGAAGCAGTATTTT.

For this clonotype: This could be a read error, since a much larger clone is one nucleotide away. The CDR3 reads CASSPLAGKSIQYF. CDR3 DNA: TGTGCCAGCAGCCCCCTAGCGGGAAAAAGCATTCAGTACTTC. The chain employs TRBV7-8 and TRBJ2-4; 9 nucleotides align to TRBD2. This CDR3 contains 14 residues. Per germline, CDR1 SGHVS and CDR2 FQNEAQ.

This clonotype was detected ten times or more. Written as DNA, the CDR3 is TGTGCCAGCAGCCAACTCCCTTCCTCTGGGGCCAACGTCCTGACTTTC. Its protein product is CASSQLPSSGANVLTF. The rearrangement links TRBV4-2 to TRBJ2-6, with unresolved D. V was clipped by 2 bases and J by 0 bases, with 8 bases between them. CDR1 is LGHNA and CDR2 is YNFKEQ in the germline V gene. The CDR3 is 16 amino acids.

This clonotype was observed many times. This chain joins TRBV6-6 and TRBJ1-2; D is unresolved. Trimming took 5 bases from V and 6 from J, leaving 10 bases between them. Germline lookup yields CDR1 MNHNY and CDR2 SVGAGI (reference sequence). The CDR3 extends over 12 amino acids. CDR3 nucleotides: TGTGCCAGCAGTCCCCGGGCAGATGGCTACACCTTC. It yields the protein CASSPRADGYTF.

With regard to this clonotype: A read error may account for a junction end that differs from germline. V gene TRBV7-2 combines with J gene TRBJ2-5, with TRBD1 identical over 11 bases. The CDR3 is made up of 16 amino acids. The germline gives CDR1 SGHTA, CDR2 FQGNSA. CDR3: CASSLGDRGVQEAQYF. Written as DNA, the CDR3 is TGTGCCAGCAGCTTAGGGGACAGGGGGGTCCAAGAGGCCCAGTACTTC.

This clonotype was picked up many times. The chain couples TRBV4-3 to TRBJ1-1; no firm D call. Germline CDR1 reads LGHNA; CDR2 reads YSLEER. There are 13 residues in the CDR3. Trimming removed 6 bases from V and 5 bases from J, with 13 bases in between. In nucleotides, the CDR3 is TGCGCCAGCAGTCCGATGGACGGGACTGAAGCTTTCTTT. Amino acid sequence: CASSPMDGTEAFF.

The rearrangement uses TRBV18 and TRBJ2-2; possibly TRBD1 or TRBD2 for D (5 bases each). The CDR3 loop spans 16 amino acids. The V and J ends lost 5 bases and 1 base respectively, with 14 bases between them. Germline V CDR1 and CDR2: KGHSH, LQKENI. The CDR3 sequence: CASSFVGTGNTGELFF. The DNA for the CDR3 is TGTGCCAGCTCATTCGTTGGGACGGGGAACACCGGGGAGCTGTTTTTT.

This clonotype was counted at least ten times. The V call is TRBV12-3 or TRBV12-4, the J call TRBJ2-1, with TRBD1 matching 7 bases. The length of the CDR3 is 16 residues. J lost 3 bases, V lost 5 bases, and 10 bases had no gene match. The CDR3 here is CASSQIVGDSYNEQFF. Here the CDR3 DNA reads TGTGCCAGCAGTCAAATCGTGGGGGACAGCTACAATGAGCAGTTCTTC.

This clonotype has more than one count but fewer than ten. The chain links TRBV7-8 to TRBJ1-5; D remains ambiguous. Trimming took off 4 bases at V and 0 bases at J, with 16 bases between the two ends. CDR3 length equals 17 residues. Germline assignment: CDR1 SGHVS and CDR2 FQNEAQ. Written as DNA, the CDR3 is TGTGCCAGCAGCTCCCGGAGGCAATCCCTTAGCAATCAGCCCCAGCATTTT. Its translation is CASSSRRQSLSNQPQHF. Full variable domain (missing parts from reference TRBV7-8 and TRBJ1-5): GAGVSQSPRYKVAKRGQDVALRCDPISGHVSLFWYQQALGQGPEFLTYFQNEAQLDKSGLPSDRFFAERPEGSVSTLKIQRTQQEDSAVYLCASSSRRQSLSNQPQHFGDGTRLSIL.